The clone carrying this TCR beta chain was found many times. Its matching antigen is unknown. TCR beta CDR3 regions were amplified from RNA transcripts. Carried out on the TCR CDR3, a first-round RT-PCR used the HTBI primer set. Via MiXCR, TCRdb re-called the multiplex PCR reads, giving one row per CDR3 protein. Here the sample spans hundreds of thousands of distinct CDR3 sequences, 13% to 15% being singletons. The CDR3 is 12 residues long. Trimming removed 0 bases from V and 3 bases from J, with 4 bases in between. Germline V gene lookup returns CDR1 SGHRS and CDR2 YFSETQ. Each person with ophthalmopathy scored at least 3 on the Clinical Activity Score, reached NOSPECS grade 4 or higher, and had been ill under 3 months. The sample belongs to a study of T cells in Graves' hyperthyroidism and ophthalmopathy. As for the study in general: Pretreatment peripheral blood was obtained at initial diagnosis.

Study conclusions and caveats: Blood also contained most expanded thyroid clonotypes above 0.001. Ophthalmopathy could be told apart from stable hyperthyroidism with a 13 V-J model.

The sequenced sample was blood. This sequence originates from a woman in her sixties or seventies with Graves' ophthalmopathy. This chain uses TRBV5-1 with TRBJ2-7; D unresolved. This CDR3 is CASSLDYYEQYF. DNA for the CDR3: TGCGCCAGCAGCTTGGATTACTACGAGCAGTACTTC.